These T cell receptor beta chains were read from a single sample in a study of blood T cell repertoires in COVID-19. Method: immunoSEQ multiplex PCR; TCRdb's copy keeps in-frame clones and lacks some. The sample includes fewer than 45,000 clones, roughly 90% of them seen just once. The sequencing sample was made of peripheral blood. These receptors all stem from a human donor in a cohort sampled during active COVID-19. The CDR3 runs from the conserved cysteine through the conserved F or W. A D gene is named only where the DNA matches it firmly. Expanded clones are given a class, and other clones once, few, many or no size at all.

V gene	D gene	clone size	CDR3 length	J gene	CDR3 DNA	CDR3 protein
TRBV5-1	-	-	14	TRBJ2-5	TGCGCCAGCAACCCCGGCCCTGGAGGGGAGACCCAGTACTTC	CASNPGPGGETQYF
TRBV28	TRBD2	-	15	TRBJ2-5	TGTGCCAGCAGTCGTACTAGCGGGGGGCCCGGCGACCAGTACTTC	CASSRTSGGPGDQYF
TRBV25-1	-	-	12	TRBJ2-7	TGTGCCAGCAGTGGGGCGCCCTACGAGCAGTACTTC	CASSGAPYEQYF
TRBV6-5	TRBD1	once	13	TRBJ1-2	TGTGCCAGCAGGGCAGACAGGGCGGCTGGCTACACCTTC	CASRADRAAGYTF
TRBV20-1	TRBD1	-	17	TRBJ1-5	TGCAGTGCTAGTCCTCTTACAGGGGGAAATAGCAATCAGCCCCAGCATTTT	CSASPLTGGNSNQPQHF
TRBV10-1	TRBD1	-	14	TRBJ2-2	TGCGCCAGCGGGACAGGAGCTAACACCGGGGAGCTGTTTTTT	CASGTGANTGELFF
TRBV5-5	TRBD1	-	13	TRBJ2-7	TGTGCCAGCAGCGTAGGGACAGACTACGAGCAGTACTTC	CASSVGTDYEQYF
TRBV6-1	-	-	16	TRBJ2-5	TGTGCCAGCAGTGATGGGACTTTTTGGCCAAGAGAGACCCAGTACTTC	CASSDGTFWPRETQYF
TRBV6-6	-	few	15	TRBJ1-5	TGTGCCAGCAGTTACTCGGCACCTAGCAATCAGCCCCAGCATTTT	CASSYSAPSNQPQHF
TRBV9	-	-	15	TRBJ2-5	TGTGCCAGCAGCGCCCACTCCCGGGGGCAAGAGACCCAGTACTTC	CASSAHSRGQETQYF
TRBV4-2	TRBD2	-	19	TRBJ2-2	TGTGCCAGCAGCCTCCGGACGGGACTAGCGGGGGGGCGTACCGGGGAGCTGTTTTTT	CASSLRTGLAGGRTGELFF
TRBV27	TRBD2	-	18	TRBJ2-3	TGTGCCAGCAGGGCCTGGCGGGGGGGCCTTCCCTCCACAGATACGCAGTATTTT	CASRAWRGGLPSTDTQYF
TRBV7-6	TRBD1	medium-sized	14	TRBJ1-6	TGTGCCAGCAGCCCGGGACAGGGCAATTCACCCCTCCACTTT	CASSPGQGNSPLHF
TRBV7-9	-	-	14	TRBJ1-6	TGTGCCAGCAGCCCCACAGGCAGTAATTCACCCCTCCACTTT	CASSPTGSNSPLHF
TRBV5-8	-	-	16	TRBJ2-3	TGTGCCAGCAGCTTGGAAGCGCTAGGTGGCACAGATACGCAGTATTTT	CASSLEALGGTDTQYF
TRBV9	TRBD2	-	16	TRBJ2-5	TGTGCCAGCAGCCCCGAGGGCGGGGGGCCCCAAGAGACCCAGTACTTC	CASSPEGGGPQETQYF
TRBV7-2	-	-	14	TRBJ2-3	TGTGCCAGCAGCTTACGGGGGGCCACAGATACGCAGTATTTT	CASSLRGATDTQYF
TRBV19	TRBD1	-	17	TRBJ1-4	TGTGCCAGTAGTACCGTACCCCCGGGACAGGGTGATGAAAAACTGTTTTTT	CASSTVPPGQGDEKLFF
TRBV2	TRBD2	-	16	TRBJ2-3	TGTGCCAGCAGTGGTGGACTAGCGGGGGGTACAGATACGCAGTATTTT	CASSGGLAGGTDTQYF
TRBV11-2	-	-	15	TRBJ1-1	TGTGCCAGCTCCGGGAGGGCAGAAGGGAACACTGAAGCTTTCTTT	CASSGRAEGNTEAFF
TRBV10-3	TRBD2	-	16	TRBJ2-3	TGTGCCATCAGTTTGCGTGAGCGGGGGAGCACAGATACGCAGTATTTT	CAISLRERGSTDTQYF
TRBV6-2/TRBV6-3	-	-	15	TRBJ1-6	TGTGCCAGCAGTTATGGGACCGAGGGACTTTCACCCCTCCACTTT	CASSYGTEGLSPLHF
TRBV5-1	-	-	14	TRBJ1-1	TGCGCCAGCAGCTTGGAACGGGGGAACACTGAAGCTTTCTTT	CASSLERGNTEAFF
TRBV7-3	-	-	15	TRBJ1-1	TGTGCCAGCAGCTCCCGGCGGGGGGATATTGCTGAAGCTTTCTTT	CASSSRRGDIAEAFF
TRBV4-3	TRBD1	-	16	TRBJ1-6	TGCGCCAGCAGCCAAGATCCTGACAGGGGTAGTTCACCCCTCCACTTT	CASSQDPDRGSSPLHF
TRBV7-9	TRBD1	-	17	TRBJ1-3	TGTGCCAGCAGCTTAGTTCCAGGGACAGCCTCTGGAAACACCATATATTTT	CASSLVPGTASGNTIYF
TRBV6-2/TRBV6-3	TRBD1	-	16	TRBJ1-3	TGTGCCAGCAGTTACGGACAGGCAGCTTTTGGAAACACCATATATTTT	CASSYGQAAFGNTIYF
TRBV6-5	-	-	13	TRBJ1-5	TGTGCCAGCAGCTCCTTGGCAGGGCAGCCCCAGCATTTT	CASSSLAGQPQHF
TRBV4-1	-	-	15	TRBJ1-1	TGCGCCAGCAGCCGGCCCGGGACACCTAGTCCTGAAGCTTTCTTT	CASSRPGTPSPEAFF
TRBV21-1	-	-	16	TRBJ2-7	TGTGCCAGCAGCAAAAAGGCGAGAGGCGTGCGCTACGAGCAGTACTTC	CASSKKARGVRYEQYF
TRBV4-2	-	-	19	TRBJ2-3	TGTGCCAGCAGCCAAACAGCGCCCTGGGAGGGGGGGTTCACAGATACGCAGTATTTT	CASSQTAPWEGGFTDTQYF
TRBV6-2/TRBV6-3	TRBD1	-	12	TRBJ2-1	TGTGCCAGCAGTCGGACAGGGCGAGTAAAGTTCTTC	CASSRTGRVKFF
TRBV12-3/TRBV12-4	-	once	13	TRBJ1-3	TGTGCCAGCACCCTATTCTCTGGAAACACCATATATTTT	CASTLFSGNTIYF
TRBV7-2	-	few	15	TRBJ1-6	TGTGCCAGCAGCTTAGAGCGGGGGGTCGGTTCACCCCTCCACTTT	CASSLERGVGSPLHF
TRBV7-6	TRBD1	-	17	TRBJ2-2	TGTGCCAGCAGCTTAATGACTCGACAGGGGGTGACCGGGGAGCTGTTTTTT	CASSLMTRQGVTGELFF
TRBV27	TRBD2	-	16	TRBJ2-7	TGTGCCAGCAGTCCAGGCGGACTAGCGAGCTCCTACGAGCAGTACTTC	CASSPGGLASSYEQYF
TRBV27	TRBD1	-	15	TRBJ1-6	TGTGCCAGCAGTTTATACAACAGGGGTAATTCACCCCTCCACTTT	CASSLYNRGNSPLHF
TRBV29-1	-	-	10	TRBJ1-3	TGCAGCGCTCATGGAAACACCATATATTTT	CSAHGNTIYF
TRBV6-2/TRBV6-3	-	-	12	TRBJ2-5	TGTGCCAGCAGCCCTGGAGGTTGGACCCAGTACTTC	CASSPGGWTQYF
TRBV11-2	-	-	14	TRBJ1-5	TGTGCCAGCAGCCCCGCGGCGGGGTTGGGGCCCCAGCATTTT	CASSPAAGLGPQHF
TRBV10-1	-	few	13	TRBJ1-5	TGCGCCAGTGCCAGGGATGGCAATCAGCCCCAGCATTTT	CASARDGNQPQHF
TRBV5-1	-	-	19	TRBJ2-6	TGCGCCAGCAGCTTGGCCGTTGCCAGGGGTACAAGTGGGGCCAACGTCCTGACTTTC	CASSLAVARGTSGANVLTF
TRBV9	-	-	13	TRBJ1-2	TGTGCCAGCAGCCCCAGATCTAACTATGGCTACACCTTC	CASSPRSNYGYTF
TRBV9	TRBD2	few	15	TRBJ2-1	TGTGCCAGCAGCGTAGGCGGGGGGAAAAACAATGAGCAGTTCTTC	CASSVGGGKNNEQFF
TRBV30	-	-	12	TRBJ1-1	TGTGCCTGGAGTGGAGCGTCAGCTGAAGCTTTCTTT	CAWSGASAEAFF
TRBV5-6	TRBD2	-	13	TRBJ2-7	TGTGCCAGCAGCTCTAGCGGGGGGTATGAGCAGTACTTC	CASSSSGGYEQYF
TRBV9	TRBD2	-	15	TRBJ2-7	TGTGCCAGCAGCGTAGGCGGGGGGGCGCAAAACGAGCAGTACTTC	CASSVGGGAQNEQYF
TRBV7-2	TRBD2	-	15	TRBJ2-7	TGTGCCAGCAGTCGGGGCGGGGGGATGTCCTACGAGCAGTACTTC	CASSRGGGMSYEQYF
TRBV10-3	-	-	13	TRBJ1-2	TGTGCCATCAGTGAGTCGTCAGGGTTCGGCTACACCTTC	CAISESSGFGYTF
TRBV6-5	TRBD2	few	13	TRBJ2-7	TGTGCCAGCAGTAGCGCGGGGGGCTACGTGGGGTACTTC	CASSSAGGYVGYF
TRBV6-5	-	-	13	TRBJ2-7	TGTGCCACCAGTCGGGGGGCCCCTGAAGAGCAGTACTTC	CATSRGAPEEQYF
TRBV5-4	TRBD1	-	16	TRBJ1-6	TGTGCCAGCAGCTTGGAATGGGGACAGGGAAGTTCACCCCTCCACTTT	CASSLEWGQGSSPLHF
TRBV18	-	-	12	TRBJ1-6	TGTGCCAGCTCACCCGGGGGGTCACCCCTCCACTTT	CASSPGGSPLHF
TRBV7-2	TRBD1	-	14	TRBJ1-2	TGTGCCAGCAGGGAGATAACAGGGGCGGGCGGCTACACCTTC	CASREITGAGGYTF
TRBV6-2/TRBV6-3	-	-	15	TRBJ1-5	TGTGCCAGCAGTTACGGGGGGGCTGGAAATCAGCCCCAGCATTTT	CASSYGGAGNQPQHF
TRBV30	-	-	15	TRBJ2-1	TGTGCCTGGACAGGAAAAGCGGGCCGCTACAATGAGCAGTTCTTC	CAWTGKAGRYNEQFF